This TCR beta chain comes out of a study of tumor T cells in aggressive B-cell lymphoma. The V gene end was trimmed by 1 base and the J gene end by 7 bases; junction bases not matched to a gene: 5. The CDR3 is 15 residues long. In germline, CDR1 is LNHNV, CDR2 YYDKDF (reference sequence). Assay: immunoSEQ multiplex PCR; the TCRdb copy retains only in-frame clones and omits some. The data contain a few thousand clones, around 94% of them singletons. The sequence was obtained from an adult with diffuse large B cell lymphoma. This chain uses TRBV15 with TRBJ2-1, with TRBD2 identical over 9 bases. The sequenced material came from tumor tissue. CDR3 sequence reads: CATSRGGGARNEQFF. CDR3 sequence (DNA): TGTGCCACCAGCAGAGGCGGGGGGGCGAGGAATGAGCAGTTCTTC.